What follows are 10 T cell receptor beta chains derived from one specimen sequenced in a study of blood T cell repertoires in COVID-19. Assay used: immunoSEQ multiplex PCR; TCRdb lists only in-frame clones, some missing. The repertoire holds roughly 410,000 clones, with around 87% as singletons. Material: peripheral blood. The receptor set was obtained from a woman aged 55-69 years with COVID-19, enrolled during active disease.

The CDR3 sequence: CAIKPGQYNEQFF. In DNA form, the CDR3 reads TGTGCCATCAAACCGGGACAATACAATGAGCAGTTCTTC. The chain employs TRBV10-3 and TRBJ2-1, with a weak D call TRBD1 (6 bases). This CDR3 is 13 amino acids long. The ends were cut back, 7 bases at V and 4 bases at J, with 11 bases in the middle. CDR1 is ENHRY, CDR2 SYGVKD, per germline.

V usage is TRBV19 and J usage is TRBJ1-5; D not certain. V lost 6 bases to trimming and J lost 0 bases, with 15 bases between them. The germline gives CDR1 LNHDA, CDR2 SQIVND (reference sequence). The CDR3 is 16 residues long. The CDR3 reads CASSFPFSYSNQPQHF. The CDR3 DNA follows: TGTGCCAGTAGCTTCCCGTTCAGTTATAGCAATCAGCCCCAGCATTTT.

This chain connects TRBV9 to TRBJ1-6; 7 bases line up with TRBD1. Germline CDR1 SGDLS, CDR2 YYNGEE. The CDR3 sequence is 15 residues long. The J segment lost 5 bases and the V segment lost 4 bases, leaving 6 bases of the junction unmatched. CDR3 region: CASSPRTGNNSPLHF. For the CDR3, the DNA is TGTGCCAGCAGCCCGCGGACAGGAAATAATTCACCCCTCCACTTT.

This clone appeared a single time. This rearrangement joins TRBV28 to TRBJ1-5; D is possibly TRBD1 (6 bases). Germline V gene data show CDR1 as MDHEN and CDR2 as SYDVKM. The CDR3 contains 16 residues. V lost 6 bases to trimming and J lost 7 bases, with 22 bases between them. Here the CDR3 reads CASSSPSRRGQQPQHF. CDR3 nucleotides: TGTGCCAGCAGCTCGCCTTCTCGCAGGGGCCAACAGCCCCAGCATTTT.

This clone showed up just once. This chain connects TRBV27 to TRBJ2-5; 14 positions agree with TRBD2. This CDR3 has 18 residues. Germline V gene lookup returns CDR1 MNHEY and CDR2 SMNVEV (reference sequence). With 0 bases clipped from V and 0 bases from J, the junction kept 3 bases outside the gene matches. For the CDR3, the DNA is TGTGCCAGCAGTTTATCGGGACTAGCGGGGGAGTACCAAGAGACCCAGTACTTC. Amino acid sequence: CASSLSGLAGEYQETQYF.

The genes are TRBV11-3 and TRBJ2-2, with 7 bases identical to TRBD1. This CDR3 has 16 amino acids. The V gene's germline CDR1 is SGHNT and CDR2 YENEEA. V shed 2 bases, J shed 0 bases, and the junction held 3 bases outside the gene matches. The CDR3 sequence: CASSLQGTANTGELFF. The CDR3, as DNA: TGTGCCAGCAGCTTACAGGGGACAGCGAACACCGGGGAGCTGTTTTTT.

V gene TRBV6-2 or TRBV6-3 combines with J gene TRBJ2-1, with a weak D call TRBD2 (6 bases). Germline CDR1 reads MNHEY; CDR2 reads SVGEGT. This CDR3 contains 21 residues. V was cut by 2 bases and J by 0 bases, with 26 bases left in between. The chain's CDR3 is CASSYPSATSNSKHSYNEQFF. The CDR3 DNA is TGTGCCAGCAGTTACCCAAGCGCGACTAGTAATTCTAAACACTCCTACAATGAGCAGTTCTTC.

This sequence joins TRBV9 and TRBJ2-2, with D maybe TRBD2 (6 bases). Trimming left V 4 bases short and J 2 bases short, with 15 bases between. Germline V CDR1 and CDR2: SGDLS, YYNGEE. This CDR3 has 16 residues. The chain's CDR3 is CASSTGSGVNTGELFF. The CDR3 bases are TGTGCCAGCAGCACCGGCTCGGGGGTCAACACCGGGGAGCTGTTTTTT.

As for this clone: Other DNA sequences in the same sample also yield this CDR3. V usage is TRBV6-5 and J usage is TRBJ2-7; TRBD1 matches at 9 bases. The V segment lost 2 bases and the J segment 1 base; nucleotides outside the gene matches: 3. From germline, CDR1 is MNHEY and CDR2 SVGAGI. CDR3 length equals 15 residues. In DNA form, the CDR3 reads TGTGCCAGCAGTTACAGTGGGACAGGGTCCTACGAGCAGTACTTC. It codes for CASSYSGTGSYEQYF.

The chain is built from TRBV7-3 and TRBJ2-2; tentatively, D is TRBD2 (6 bases). The germline CDR1 and CDR2 sequences are SGHTA and FQGTGA. Trimming stripped 5 bases from V and 6 bases from J, with 7 bases between. The CDR3 totals 12 residues. CDR3 sequence: CASSLASGELFF. CDR3 nucleotide sequence: TGTGCCAGCAGCCTAGCGTCCGGGGAGCTGTTTTTT.